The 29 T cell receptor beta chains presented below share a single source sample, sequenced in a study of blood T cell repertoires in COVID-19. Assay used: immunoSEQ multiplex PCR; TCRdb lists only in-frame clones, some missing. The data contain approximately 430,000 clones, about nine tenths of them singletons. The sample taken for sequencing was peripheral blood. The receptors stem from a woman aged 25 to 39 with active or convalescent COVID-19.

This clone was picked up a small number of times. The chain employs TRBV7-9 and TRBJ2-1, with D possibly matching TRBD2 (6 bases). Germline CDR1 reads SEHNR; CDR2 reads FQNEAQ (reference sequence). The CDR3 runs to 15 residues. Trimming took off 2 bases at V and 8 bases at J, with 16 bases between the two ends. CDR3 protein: CASSLMIAVTHEQFF. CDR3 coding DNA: TGTGCCAGCAGCTTAATGATAGCGGTGACGCATGAGCAGTTCTTC.

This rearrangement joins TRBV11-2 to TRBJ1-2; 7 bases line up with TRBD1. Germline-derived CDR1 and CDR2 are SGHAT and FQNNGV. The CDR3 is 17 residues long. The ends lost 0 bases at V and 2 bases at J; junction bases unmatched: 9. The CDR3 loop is CASSLDRAAGGNYGYTF. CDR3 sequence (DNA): TGTGCCAGCAGCTTAGATCGGGCGGCAGGGGGGAACTATGGCTACACCTTC.

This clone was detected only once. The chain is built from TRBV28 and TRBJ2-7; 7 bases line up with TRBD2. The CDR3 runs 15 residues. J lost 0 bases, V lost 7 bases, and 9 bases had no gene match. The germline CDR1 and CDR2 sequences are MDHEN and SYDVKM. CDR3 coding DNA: TGTGCCAGCACCCGGGGCGGGGGAAGCTCCTACGAGCAGTACTTC. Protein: CASTRGGGSSYEQYF.

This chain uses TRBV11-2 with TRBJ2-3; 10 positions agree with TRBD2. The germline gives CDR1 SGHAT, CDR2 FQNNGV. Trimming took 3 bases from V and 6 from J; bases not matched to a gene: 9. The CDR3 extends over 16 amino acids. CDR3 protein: CASSFLLSGGADTQYF. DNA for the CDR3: TGTGCCAGCAGCTTCTTGTTAAGCGGGGGGGCGGATACGCAGTATTTT.

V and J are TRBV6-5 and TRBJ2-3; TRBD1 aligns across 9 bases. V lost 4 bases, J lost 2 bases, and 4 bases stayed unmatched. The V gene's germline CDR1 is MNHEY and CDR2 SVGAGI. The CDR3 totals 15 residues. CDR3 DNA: TGTGCCAGCAGTTCGGGACAGGGTGACACAGATACGCAGTATTTT. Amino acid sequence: CASSSGQGDTDTQYF.

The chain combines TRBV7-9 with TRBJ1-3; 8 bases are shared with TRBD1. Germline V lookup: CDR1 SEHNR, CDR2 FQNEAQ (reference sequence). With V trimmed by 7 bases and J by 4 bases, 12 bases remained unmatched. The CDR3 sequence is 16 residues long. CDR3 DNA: TGTGCCAGCATCAACGGCAGGGGGCTGGGGGGAAACACCATATATTTT. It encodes CASINGRGLGGNTIYF.

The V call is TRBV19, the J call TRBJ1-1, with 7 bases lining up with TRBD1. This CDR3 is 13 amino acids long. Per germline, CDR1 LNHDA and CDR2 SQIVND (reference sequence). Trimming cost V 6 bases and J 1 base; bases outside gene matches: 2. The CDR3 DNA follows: TGTGCCAGTAGAGGGGACAGGAACACTGAAGCTTTCTTT. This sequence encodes CASRGDRNTEAFF.

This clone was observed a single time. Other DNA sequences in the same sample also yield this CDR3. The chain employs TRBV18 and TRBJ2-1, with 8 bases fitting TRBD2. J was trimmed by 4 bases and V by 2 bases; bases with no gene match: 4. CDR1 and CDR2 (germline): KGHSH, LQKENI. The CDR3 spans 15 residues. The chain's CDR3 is CASSPSLAGYNEQFF. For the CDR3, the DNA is TGTGCCAGCTCACCATCTCTAGCGGGTTACAATGAGCAGTTCTTC.

The CDR3: CASSQGDRKTYNEQFF. CDR3 coding DNA: TGCGCCAGCAGCCAGGGAGACAGGAAAACCTACAATGAGCAGTTCTTC. This chain links TRBV4-1 with TRBJ2-1, with D possibly being TRBD1 (6 bases). V lost 3 bases and J lost 2, with 14 bases in between. CDR1 and CDR2 (germline): MGHRA, YSYEKL. The CDR3 is made up of 16 amino acids.

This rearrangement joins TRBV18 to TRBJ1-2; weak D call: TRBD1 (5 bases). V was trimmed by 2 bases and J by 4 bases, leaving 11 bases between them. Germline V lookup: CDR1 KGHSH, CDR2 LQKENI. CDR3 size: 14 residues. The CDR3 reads CASSPNRNIYGYTF. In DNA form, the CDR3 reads TGTGCCAGCTCACCAAACAGGAACATCTATGGCTACACCTTC.

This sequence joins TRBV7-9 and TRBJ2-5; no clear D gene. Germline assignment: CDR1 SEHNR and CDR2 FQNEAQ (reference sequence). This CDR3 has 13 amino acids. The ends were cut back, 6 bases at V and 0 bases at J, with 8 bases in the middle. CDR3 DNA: TGTGCCAGCAGTCCCGAGTACCAAGAGACCCAGTACTTC. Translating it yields CASSPEYQETQYF.

The CDR3 spells CASSLGQGILDTEAFF. In DNA, the CDR3 is TGTGCCAGCAGCTTAGGACAGGGGATCCTGGATACTGAAGCTTTCTTT. V gene TRBV5-5 combines with J gene TRBJ1-1; 9 nucleotides align to TRBD1. The V segment lost 2 bases and the J segment 5 bases; nucleotides outside the gene matches: 10. Germline loops: CDR1 SGHKS, CDR2 YYEKEE (reference sequence). The CDR3 is made up of 16 amino acids.

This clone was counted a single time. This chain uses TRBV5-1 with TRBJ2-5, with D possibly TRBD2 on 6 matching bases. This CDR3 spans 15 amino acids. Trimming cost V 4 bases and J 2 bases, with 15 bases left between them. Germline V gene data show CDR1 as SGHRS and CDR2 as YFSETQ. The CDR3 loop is CASSIGPGSQETQYF. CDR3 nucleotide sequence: TGCGCCAGCAGCATTGGCCCCGGGAGTCAAGAGACCCAGTACTTC.

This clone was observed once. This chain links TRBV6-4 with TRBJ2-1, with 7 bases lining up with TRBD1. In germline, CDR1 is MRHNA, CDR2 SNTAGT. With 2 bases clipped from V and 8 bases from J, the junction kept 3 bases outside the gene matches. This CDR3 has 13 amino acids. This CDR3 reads CASSDQGDDEQFF. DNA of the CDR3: TGTGCCAGCAGTGACCAGGGGGATGATGAGCAGTTCTTC.

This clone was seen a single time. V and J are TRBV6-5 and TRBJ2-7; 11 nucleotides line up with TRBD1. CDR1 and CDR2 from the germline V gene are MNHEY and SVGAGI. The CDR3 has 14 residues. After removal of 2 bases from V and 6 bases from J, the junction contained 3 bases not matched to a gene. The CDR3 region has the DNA TGTGCCAGCAGTTACCCAGGGACAGGGGGCGAGCAGTACTTC. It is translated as CASSYPGTGGEQYF.

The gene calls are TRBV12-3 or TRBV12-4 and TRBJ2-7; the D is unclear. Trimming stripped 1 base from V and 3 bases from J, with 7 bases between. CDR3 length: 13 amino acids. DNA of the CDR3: TGTGCCAGCAGTTTAGGCGGTTTCTACGAGCAGTACTTC. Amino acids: CASSLGGFYEQYF.

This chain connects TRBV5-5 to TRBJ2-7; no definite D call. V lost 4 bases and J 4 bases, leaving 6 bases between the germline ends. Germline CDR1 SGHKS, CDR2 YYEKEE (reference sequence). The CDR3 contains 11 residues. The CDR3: CASSLEYEQYF. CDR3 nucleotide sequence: TGTGCCAGCAGCCTCGAGTACGAGCAGTACTTC.

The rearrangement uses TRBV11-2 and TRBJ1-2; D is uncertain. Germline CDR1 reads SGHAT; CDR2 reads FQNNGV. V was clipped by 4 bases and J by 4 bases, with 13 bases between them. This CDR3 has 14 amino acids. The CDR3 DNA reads TGTGCCAGCAGCTCCATGGGCCATGGCTATGGCTACACCTTC. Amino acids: CASSSMGHGYGYTF.

CDR3: CASRAPGTAGVQETQYF. The CDR3 nucleotides are TGTGCCAGTAGGGCCCCCGGGACAGCGGGGGTACAAGAGACCCAGTACTTC. The rearrangement joins TRBV19 to TRBJ2-5, with D possibly TRBD2 on 8 matching bases. The CDR3 totals 17 residues. Germline V gives CDR1 LNHDA, CDR2 SQIVND (reference sequence). V gave up 6 bases and J gave up 2 bases, with 22 bases separating them.

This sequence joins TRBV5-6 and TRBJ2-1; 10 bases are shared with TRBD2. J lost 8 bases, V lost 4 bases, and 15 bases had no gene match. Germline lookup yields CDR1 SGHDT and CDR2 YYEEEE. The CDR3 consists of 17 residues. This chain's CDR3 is CASSLGYWTSGRDEQFF. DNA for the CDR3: TGTGCCAGCAGCCTGGGATACTGGACTAGCGGTAGGGATGAGCAGTTCTTC.

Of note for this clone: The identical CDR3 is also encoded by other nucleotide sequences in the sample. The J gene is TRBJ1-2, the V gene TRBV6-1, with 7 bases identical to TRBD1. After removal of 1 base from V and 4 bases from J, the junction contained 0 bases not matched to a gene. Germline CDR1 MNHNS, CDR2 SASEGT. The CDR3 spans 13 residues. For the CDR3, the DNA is TGTGCCAGCAGTGAAGGGGACAGCTATGGCTACACCTTC. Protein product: CASSEGDSYGYTF.

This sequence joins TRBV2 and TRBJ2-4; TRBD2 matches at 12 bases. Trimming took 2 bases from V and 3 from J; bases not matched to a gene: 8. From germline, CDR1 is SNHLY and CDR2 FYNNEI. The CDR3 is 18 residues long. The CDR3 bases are TGTGCCAGCAGTGAATACCTAGCGGGGGGGCTGGGCAAAAACATTCAGTACTTC. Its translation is CASSEYLAGGLGKNIQYF. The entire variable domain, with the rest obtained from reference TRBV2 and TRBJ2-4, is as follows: EPEVTQTPSHQVTQMGQEVILRCVPISNHLYFYWYRQILGQKVEFLVSFYNNEISEKSEIFDDQFSVERPDGSNFTLKIRSTKLEDSAMYFCASSEYLAGGLGKNIQYFGAGTRLSVL.

Here the CDR3 reads CASRQRLAGDPYNEQFF. As DNA, the CDR3 is TGTGCCAGCAGACAACGACTAGCGGGGGACCCCTACAATGAGCAGTTCTTC. The rearrangement joins TRBV3-1 (or the pseudogene TRBV3-2) to TRBJ2-1; 12 positions match TRBD2. There are 17 residues in the CDR3. Trimming at V came to 6 bases and at J to 2 bases, leaving 8 bases not matched to a gene. CDR1 LGHDT and CDR2 YNNKEL come from the germline V gene (reference sequence).

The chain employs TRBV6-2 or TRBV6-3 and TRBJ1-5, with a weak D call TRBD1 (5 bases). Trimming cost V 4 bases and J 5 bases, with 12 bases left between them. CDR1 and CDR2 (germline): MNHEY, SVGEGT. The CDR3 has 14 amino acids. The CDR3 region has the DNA TGTGCCAGCAGTTTCCGGCCGGGGGATCAGCCCCAGCATTTT. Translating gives CASSFRPGDQPQHF.

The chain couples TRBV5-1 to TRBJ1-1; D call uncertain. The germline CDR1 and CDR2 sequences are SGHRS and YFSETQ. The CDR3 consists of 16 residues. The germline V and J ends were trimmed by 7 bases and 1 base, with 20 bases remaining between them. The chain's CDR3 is CASPLINRDSNTEAFF. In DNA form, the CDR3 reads TGCGCCAGCCCGTTGATTAACCGCGACTCGAACACTGAAGCTTTCTTT.

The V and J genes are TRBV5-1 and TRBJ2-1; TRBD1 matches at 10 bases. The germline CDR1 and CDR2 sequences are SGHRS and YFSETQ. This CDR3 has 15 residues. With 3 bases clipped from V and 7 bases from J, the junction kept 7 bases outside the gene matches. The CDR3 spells CASSSGQGDMNEQFF. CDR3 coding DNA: TGCGCCAGCAGCTCAGGACAGGGGGATATGAATGAGCAGTTCTTC.

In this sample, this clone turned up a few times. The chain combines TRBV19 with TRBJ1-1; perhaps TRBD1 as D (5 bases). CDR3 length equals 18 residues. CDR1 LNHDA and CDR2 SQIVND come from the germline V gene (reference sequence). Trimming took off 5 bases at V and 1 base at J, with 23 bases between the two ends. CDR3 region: CASSPTWDLEVGNTEAFF. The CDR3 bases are TGTGCCAGTAGTCCCACCTGGGACTTAGAGGTGGGGAACACTGAAGCTTTCTTT. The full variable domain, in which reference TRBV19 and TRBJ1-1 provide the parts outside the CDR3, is DGGITQSPKYLFRKEGQNVTLSCEQNLNHDAMYWYRQDPGQGLRLIYYSQIVNDFQKGDIAEGYSVSREKKESFPLTVTSAQKNPTAFYLCASSPTWDLEVGNTEAFFGQGTRLTVV.

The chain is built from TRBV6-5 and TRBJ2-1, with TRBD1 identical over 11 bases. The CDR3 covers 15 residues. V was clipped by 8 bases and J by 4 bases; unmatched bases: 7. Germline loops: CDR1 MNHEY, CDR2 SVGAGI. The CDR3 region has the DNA TGTGCCAGCGAAGGGGGGACAGGGGGTTACAATGAGCAGTTCTTC. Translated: CASEGGTGGYNEQFF.

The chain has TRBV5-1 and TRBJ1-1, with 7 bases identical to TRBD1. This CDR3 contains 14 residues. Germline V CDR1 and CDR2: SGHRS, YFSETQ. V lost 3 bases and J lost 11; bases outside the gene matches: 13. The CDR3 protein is CASSSGEGQPMAFF. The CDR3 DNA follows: TGCGCCAGCAGCTCAGGAGAGGGACAGCCGATGGCTTTCTTT.